Listed below are T cell receptor beta chains from one sample, sequenced in a study of breast tumors, draining lymph nodes, adjacent tissues. TCRdb reanalysed the multiplex PCR reads using MiXCR and keeps one entry per CDR3 protein. The sample has 20,000 to 25,000 distinct CDR3 sequences, 32% seen once. Material for sequencing was breast tumor tissue. These receptors were taken from a female donor with breast cancer. Some clones in this sample may be carry-over from other donors' samples. Both conserved end residues are part of each CDR3. D genes are given only for firm matches. Rows may omit the clone size; those that give it use once, few, many or a size class.

TRBJ1-5 | . | . | TRBV30 | TGTGCCTGGTCTGGGGGCCAGAATAGCAATCAGCCCCAGCATTTT | CAWSGGQNSNQPQHF
TRBJ2-5 | TRBD2 | many | TRBV12-3/TRBV12-4 | TGTGCCAGCAGTTTAAGCGGGGCCCAAGAGACCCAGTACTTC | CASSLSGAQETQYF
TRBJ2-1 | . | many | TRBV12-3/TRBV12-4 | TGTGCCAGCAGTTTCCACCCTAGTCGCAATGAGCAGTTCTTC | CASSFHPSRNEQFF
TRBJ2-7 | . | . | TRBV11-3 | TGTGCCAGCAGCTTAAGTTTCTCCTACGAGCAGTACTTC | CASSLSFSYEQYF
TRBJ2-6 | TRBD2 | . | TRBV18 | TGTGCCAGCCCACCACCTAGCGGGAGACCGAACTCTGGGGCCAACGTCCTGACTTTC | CASPPPSGRPNSGANVLTF
TRBJ1-5 | . | many | TRBV19 | TGTGCCAGTAGGCAAGCCTTAGGGGGGCAGCCCCAGCATTTT | CASRQALGGQPQHF
TRBJ1-5 | TRBD1 | . | TRBV5-1 | TGCGCCAGCAGCTTAACCGGGACAGGGGATGGCAATCAGCCCCAGCATTTT | CASSLTGTGDGNQPQHF
TRBJ2-2 | . | many | TRBV6-5 | TGTGCCAGCAGTTACCCCGCTGTCGGGAACACCGGGGAGCTGTTTTTT | CASSYPAVGNTGELFF
TRBJ1-2 | . | . | TRBV5-6 | TGTGCCAGCAGCTTGGGGGCTTTAGGTTTTGATGCTGGCTACACCTTC | CASSLGALGFDAGYTF
TRBJ2-1 | TRBD2 | many | TRBV7-6 | TGTGCCAGCAGCTTAGAGGGTCCGTGGGAGGGCCGGAATGAGCAGTTCTTC | CASSLEGPWEGRNEQFF
TRBJ1-4 | . | . | TRBV3-2 | TGTGCCAGCAGCCAAGGAACCGGACCAACTAATGAAAAACTGTTTTTT | CASSQGTGPTNEKLFF
TRBJ2-3 | . | few | TRBV9 | TGTGCCAGCAGCGTAGAAGTGGGGGGGCCAGATACGCAGTATTTT | CASSVEVGGPDTQYF
TRBJ1-3 | . | . | TRBV7-2 | TGTGCCACCAACCGGGGGGCGAGCTCTGGAAACACCATATACTTT | CATNRGASSGNTIYF
TRBJ1-2 | . | many | TRBV4-3 | TGCGCCAGCAGCCAAGTGATTGGCGGCGGATCAGGCTACACCTTC | CASSQVIGGGSGYTF
TRBJ1-4 | . | . | TRBV20-1 | TGCAGTTCTAGAGGGACTAGCGTGCTTTTT | CSSRGTSVLF
TRBJ2-5 | . | many | TRBV5-1 | TGCGCCAGCAGACCGGACTGGGAGACCCAGTACTTC | CASRPDWETQYF
TRBJ2-1 | TRBD2 | many | TRBV20-1 | TGCAGTGCTAGAGACCCGGGACTAGGACAGTTCTTC | CSARDPGLGQFF